This T cell receptor (beta chain) comes out of a study of cytomegalovirus exposure and HLA in healthy donors. Study-wide findings and caveats: By a later analysis, the bulk of CMV-associated TCR beta chains appeared HLA-restricted.

This PCR relied on a set of 60 Vbeta primers and 13 Jbeta primers. Repertoires were generated with immunoSEQ multiplex PCR, while TCRdb's copy carries only in-frame clones and drops some. The table shows 110,000 to 150,000 clones, with about three quarters occurring only once. Germline V lookup: CDR1 ENHRY, CDR2 SYGVKD. After removal of 4 bases from V and 6 bases from J, the junction contained 11 bases not matched to a gene. This CDR3 is built from 16 residues. As to this clone: The antigen remains undetermined.

The chain has TRBV10-3 and TRBJ2-1; TRBD2 aligns across 8 bases. The receptor's source is a man aged 18 to 29 in good health and CMV-seronegative. The sample taken for sequencing was PBMCs. The CDR3 spells CAISGGAGVSSNEQFF. For the CDR3, the DNA is TGTGCCATCAGTGGGGGAGCGGGGGTATCCAGCAATGAGCAGTTCTTC.